Below, one T cell receptor beta chain is given with its context. Its antigen is unidentified. The sample is drawn from a study of shared clonotypes between healthy human individuals. Study-level points and caveats: Among a handful of donors, approximately 5.4% of naive CD4 clonotypes were found in common. Donors were few, which limited the genetic and exposure-history diversity represented. Clonotypes shared by all four donors outscored non-shared clonotypes in generation probability.

Naive CD8 populations comprised CD45RO-negative cells positively selected for CCR7, excluding terminally differentiated effector memory CD45RA+ cells. The donor population consisted of healthy HIV-negative adults with no recent acute infections or vaccinations. Sequencing used immunoSEQ multiplex PCR; TCRdb keeps in-frame clones, though not all of them. The sample includes some 2 million clones, about 95% seen only once; the top ten take less than 1.5%. CDR3 length: 14 residues. Germline CDR1 is MNHNY and CDR2 is SVGAGI (reference sequence). V was shortened by 0 bases and J by 1 base, with 5 bases between the two germline ends.

The clonotype was recovered from a man between 18 and 29 years old in good health. The chain couples TRBV6-6 to TRBJ2-3, with D perhaps matching TRBD1 (5 bases). Sequenced input: naive CD8+ T cells sorted from blood. CDR3 region: CASSYSGGTDTQYF. As DNA, the CDR3 is TGTGCCAGCAGTTACTCAGGGGGCACAGATACGCAGTATTTT.